This TCR beta chain was sequenced in a study of T-cell memory formation after mild COVID-19. After 5'RACE with constant-segment primers, TCR alpha and TCR beta cDNA libraries carrying sample barcodes and UMIs were obtained. MiXCR, applied by TCRdb to the 5' RACE reads, yields one record per CDR3 protein. Of about 340,000 distinct CDR3 sequences in the sample, approximately 15% were seen once. The length of the CDR3 is 11 residues. V lost 3 bases and J lost 10, with 7 bases in between. This clonotype was recorded a few times. This receptor was taken from a man between 18 and 29 years old who had mild COVID-19 (a few samples of this study predate the infection). Cell type and time point are not known. V is TRBV12-3 or TRBV12-4 and J is TRBJ2-1, with D possibly matching TRBD2 (6 bases). Sequencing used PBMCs or a T cell subset sorted from them (not recorded which). CDR3: CASSFREEQFF. The CDR3 DNA is TGTGCCAGCAGTTTTCGGGAGGAGCAGTTCTTC.